The source of this TCR beta chain is a study of PD-1 blockade in mismatch repair-deficient tumors. Study summary: All were previously treated, progressing patients with about 12 mismatch repair-deficient cancer types. Overall study findings and caveats: Rapid post-treatment expansion, then contraction, generally preceding radiologic response, marked tumor-resident clones.

Here immunoSEQ multiplex PCR was the method, and the copy in TCRdb shows in-frame clones only, minus some. The sample records under 150,000 clones, approximately 90% being singletons. The CDR3 runs to 16 residues. CDR1 MDHEN and CDR2 SYDVKM come from the germline V gene. The TCR-sequenced patients were a few responders to pembrolizumab. This clone has a single count. The antigen is not known. One end of the junction fails to match germline, which may point to a read error. The chain recombines TRBV28 with TRBJ2-6, with 13 bases fitting TRBD2. This TCR was sampled from an adult with mismatch repair-deficient cancer. The sample here was peripheral blood, taken 44 weeks after starting pembrolizumab. CDR3 sequence: CASSEGLAGRANVLTF. For the CDR3, the DNA is TGTGCCAGCAGTGAGGGACTAGCGGGAAGGGCGAACGTCCTGACTTTC.